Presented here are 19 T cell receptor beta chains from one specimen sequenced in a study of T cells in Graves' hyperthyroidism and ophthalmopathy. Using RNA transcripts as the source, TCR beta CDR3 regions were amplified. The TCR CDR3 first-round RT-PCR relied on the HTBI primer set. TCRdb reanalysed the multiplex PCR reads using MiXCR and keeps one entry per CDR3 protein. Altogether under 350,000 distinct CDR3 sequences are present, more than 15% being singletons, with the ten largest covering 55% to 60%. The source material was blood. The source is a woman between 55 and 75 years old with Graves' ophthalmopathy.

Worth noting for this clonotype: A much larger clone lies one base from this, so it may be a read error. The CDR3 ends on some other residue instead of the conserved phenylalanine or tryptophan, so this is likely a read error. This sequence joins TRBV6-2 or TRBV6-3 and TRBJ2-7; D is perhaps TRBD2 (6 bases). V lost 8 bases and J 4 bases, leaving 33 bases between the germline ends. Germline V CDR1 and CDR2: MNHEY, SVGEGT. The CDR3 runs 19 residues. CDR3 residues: CASGPIASGGLSREYEQYL. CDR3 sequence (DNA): TGTGCCAGCGGGCCTATAGCAAGCGGCGGACTGAGCCGGGAGTACGAGCAGTACTTA.

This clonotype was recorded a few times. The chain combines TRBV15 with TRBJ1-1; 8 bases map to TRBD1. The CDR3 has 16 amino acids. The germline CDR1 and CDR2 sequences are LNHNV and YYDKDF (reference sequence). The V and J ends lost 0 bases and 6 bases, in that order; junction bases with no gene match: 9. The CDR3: CATSREARQGMAEAFF. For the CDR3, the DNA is TGTGCCACCAGCAGAGAAGCCAGACAGGGGATGGCTGAAGCTTTCTTT. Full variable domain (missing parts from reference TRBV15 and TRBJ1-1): DAMVIQNPRYQVTQFGKPVTLSCSQTLNHNVMYWYQQKSSQAPKLLFHYYDKDFNNEADTPDNFQSRRPNTSFCFLDIRSPGLGDTAMYLCATSREARQGMAEAFFGQGTRLTVV.

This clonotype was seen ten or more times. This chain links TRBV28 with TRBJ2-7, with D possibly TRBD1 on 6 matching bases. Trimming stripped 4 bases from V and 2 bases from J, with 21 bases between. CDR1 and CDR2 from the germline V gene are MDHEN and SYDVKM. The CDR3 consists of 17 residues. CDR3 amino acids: CASSSTGLGGSTYEQYF. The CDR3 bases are TGTGCCAGCAGTTCAACAGGGCTAGGCGGTTCCACCTACGAGCAGTACTTC.

The CDR3, as DNA: TGCGCCAGCAGCTTGGCCGTGGCAGGACGGGAAAAACTGTTTTTT. Amino acids: CASSLAVAGREKLFF. This chain links TRBV5-1 with TRBJ1-4; D is unresolved. In germline, CDR1 is SGHRS, CDR2 YFSETQ. The CDR3 is 15 residues long. The V and J ends lost 0 bases and 8 bases respectively, with 14 bases between them.

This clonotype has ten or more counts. The CDR3 here is CASSQGQNTNQPQHF. CDR3 bases: TGTGCCAGCAGCCAGGGACAGAACACGAATCAGCCCCAGCATTTT. V is TRBV14 and J is TRBJ1-5; 7 bases match TRBD1. Germline CDR1 reads SGHDN; CDR2 reads FVKESK. Losses at the gene ends were 3 bases for V and 4 bases for J; bases not matched to a gene: 6. This CDR3 is 15 amino acids long.

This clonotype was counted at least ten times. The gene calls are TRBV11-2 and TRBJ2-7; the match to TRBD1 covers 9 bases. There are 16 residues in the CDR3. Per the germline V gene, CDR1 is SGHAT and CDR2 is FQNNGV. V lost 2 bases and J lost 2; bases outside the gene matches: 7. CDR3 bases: TGTGCCAGCAGCTTATTCCCCGGACAGGGGACCTACGAGCAGTACTTC. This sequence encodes CASSLFPGQGTYEQYF.

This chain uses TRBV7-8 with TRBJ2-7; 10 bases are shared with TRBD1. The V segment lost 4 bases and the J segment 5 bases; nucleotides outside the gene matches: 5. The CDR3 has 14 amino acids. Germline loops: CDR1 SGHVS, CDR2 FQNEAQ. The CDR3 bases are TGTGCCAGCAGCTCGGGGACAGGGGTCCACGAGCAGTACTTC. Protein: CASSSGTGVHEQYF.

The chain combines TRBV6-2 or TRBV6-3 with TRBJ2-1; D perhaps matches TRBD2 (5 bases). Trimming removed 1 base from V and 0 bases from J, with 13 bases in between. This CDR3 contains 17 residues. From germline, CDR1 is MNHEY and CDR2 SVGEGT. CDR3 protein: CASSYLSSYSSYNEQFF. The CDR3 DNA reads TGTGCCAGCAGTTACTTATCTAGCTATAGCTCCTACAATGAGCAGTTCTTC.

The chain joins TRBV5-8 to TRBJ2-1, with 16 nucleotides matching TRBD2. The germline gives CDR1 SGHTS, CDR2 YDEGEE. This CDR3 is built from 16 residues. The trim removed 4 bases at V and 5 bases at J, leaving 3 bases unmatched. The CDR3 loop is CASSGGLAGGNNEQFF. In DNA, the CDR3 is TGTGCCAGCAGCGGGGGACTAGCGGGGGGGAACAATGAGCAGTTCTTC. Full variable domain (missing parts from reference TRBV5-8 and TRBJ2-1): EAGVTQSPTHLIKTRGQQATLRCSPISGHTSVYWYQQALGLGLQFLLWYDEGEERNRGNFPPRFSGRQFPNYSSELNVNALELEDSALYLCASSGGLAGGNNEQFFGPGTRLTVL.

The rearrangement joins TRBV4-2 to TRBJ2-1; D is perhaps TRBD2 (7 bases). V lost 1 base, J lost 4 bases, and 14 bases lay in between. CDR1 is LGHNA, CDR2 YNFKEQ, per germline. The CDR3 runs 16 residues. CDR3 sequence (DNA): TGTGCCAGCAGCCAAGGGGGAGGGGGGGTATACAATGAGCAGTTCTTC. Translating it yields CASSQGGGGVYNEQFF.

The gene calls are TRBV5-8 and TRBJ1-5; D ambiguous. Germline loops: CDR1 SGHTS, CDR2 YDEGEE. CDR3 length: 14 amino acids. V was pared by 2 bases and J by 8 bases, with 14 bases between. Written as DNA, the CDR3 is TGTGCCAGCAGCTTTGATATTCTTTTGGAGCCCCAGCATTTT. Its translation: CASSFDILLEPQHF.

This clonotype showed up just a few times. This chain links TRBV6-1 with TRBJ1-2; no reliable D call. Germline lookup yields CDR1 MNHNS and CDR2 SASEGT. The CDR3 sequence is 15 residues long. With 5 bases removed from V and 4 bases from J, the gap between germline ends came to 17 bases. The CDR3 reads CASSNGLGPSYGYTF. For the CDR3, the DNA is TGTGCCAGCAGTAATGGGCTGGGTCCCTCCTATGGCTACACCTTC.

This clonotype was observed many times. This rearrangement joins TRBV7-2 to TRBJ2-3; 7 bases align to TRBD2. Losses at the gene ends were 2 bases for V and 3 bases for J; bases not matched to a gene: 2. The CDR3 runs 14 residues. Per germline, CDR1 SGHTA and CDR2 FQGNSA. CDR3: CASSLRRETDTQYF. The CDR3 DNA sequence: TGTGCCAGCAGCTTACGGCGGGAGACAGATACGCAGTATTTT.

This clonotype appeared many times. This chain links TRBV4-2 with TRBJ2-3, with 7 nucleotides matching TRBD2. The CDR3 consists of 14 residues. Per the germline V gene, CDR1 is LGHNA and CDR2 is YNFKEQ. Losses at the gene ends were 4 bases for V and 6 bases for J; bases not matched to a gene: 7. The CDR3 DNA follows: TGTGCCAGCAGCCCAGGAGCGGGGTGGGATACGCAGTATTTT. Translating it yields CASSPGAGWDTQYF.

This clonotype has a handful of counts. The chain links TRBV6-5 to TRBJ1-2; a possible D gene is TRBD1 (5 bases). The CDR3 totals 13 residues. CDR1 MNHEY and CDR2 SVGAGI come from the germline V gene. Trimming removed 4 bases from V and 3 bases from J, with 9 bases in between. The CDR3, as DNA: TGTGCCAGCAGTTCAACGACAGACTATGGCTACACCTTC. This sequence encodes CASSSTTDYGYTF.

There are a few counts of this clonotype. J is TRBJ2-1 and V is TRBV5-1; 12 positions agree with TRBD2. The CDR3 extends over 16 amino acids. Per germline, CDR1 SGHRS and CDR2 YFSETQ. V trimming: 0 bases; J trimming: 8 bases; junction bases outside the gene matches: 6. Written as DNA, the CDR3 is TGCGCCAGCAGCTTGGGGTCTAGCGGGGGGGCCGATGAGCAGTTCTTC. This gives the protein CASSLGSSGGADEQFF.

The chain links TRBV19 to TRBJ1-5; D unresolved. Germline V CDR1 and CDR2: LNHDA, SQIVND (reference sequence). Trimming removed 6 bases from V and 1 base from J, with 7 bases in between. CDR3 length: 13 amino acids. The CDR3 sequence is CASRTQSNQPQHF. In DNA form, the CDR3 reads TGTGCCAGTAGGACACAGAGCAATCAGCCCCAGCATTTT. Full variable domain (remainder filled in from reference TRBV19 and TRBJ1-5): DGGITQSPKYLFRKEGQNVTLSCEQNLNHDAMYWYRQDPGQGLRLIYYSQIVNDFQKGDIAEGYSVSREKKESFPLTVTSAQKNPTAFYLCASRTQSNQPQHFGDGTRLSIL.

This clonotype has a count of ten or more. CDR3 loop: CASSLGGRKNIQYF. CDR3 in DNA: TGCGCCAGCAGCTTGGGAGGACGGAAAAACATTCAGTACTTC. The chain employs TRBV5-1 and TRBJ2-4; D call uncertain. There are 14 residues in the CDR3. The ends were cut back, 0 bases at V and 4 bases at J, with 8 bases in the middle. Germline loops: CDR1 SGHRS, CDR2 YFSETQ. Using reference TRBV5-1 and TRBJ2-4 for the parts outside the CDR3, the full variable domain is KAGVTQTPRYLIKTRGQQVTLSCSPISGHRSVSWYQQTPGQGLQFLFEYFSETQRNKGNFPGRFSGRQFSNSRSEMNVSTLELGDSALYLCASSLGGRKNIQYFGAGTRLSVL.

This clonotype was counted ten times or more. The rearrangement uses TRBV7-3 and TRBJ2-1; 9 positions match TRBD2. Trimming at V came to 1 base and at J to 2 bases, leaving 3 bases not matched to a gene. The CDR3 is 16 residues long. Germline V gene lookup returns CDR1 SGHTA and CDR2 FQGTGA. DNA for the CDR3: TGTGCCAGCAGCTTAATACCTAGCGGGGCCTACAATGAGCAGTTCTTC. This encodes CASSLIPSGAYNEQFF.